Listed below are T cell receptor beta chains from one sample, sequenced in a study of shared clonotypes between healthy human individuals. TCRdb keeps only in-frame clones here, not all; method: immunoSEQ multiplex PCR. This table has 2 million to 3 million clones, 80% to 95% appearing once. The sample comprised naive CD4+ T cells from PBMCs. Receptors originate from a man younger than 30 in good health. Some clones in this sample may be carry-over from other donors' samples. CDR3s include the opening cysteine and the closing phenylalanine or tryptophan. The D gene is left open where the match is weak. Clone size is given for some rows only: seen once, a few or many times, or a class if the clone is expanded.

abundance	d_gene	j_gene	v_gene	CDR3aa	CDR3nt
-	-	TRBJ2-1	TRBV4-1	CASSRTRGPLNEQFF	TGCGCCAGCAGCCGGACCCGTGGACCCCTCAATGAGCAGTTCTTC
-	-	TRBJ1-4	TRBV5-1	CASSSVTGTENEKLFF	TGCGCCAGCAGCTCGGTTACCGGGACGGAAAATGAAAAACTGTTTTTT
-	-	TRBJ1-6	TRBV5-1	CASSQGSASSYNSPLHF	TGCGCCAGCAGCCAGGGGTCTGCCAGCTCCTATAATTCACCCCTCCACTTT
-	-	TRBJ2-3	TRBV5-6	CASSSPGTDTQYF	TGTGCCAGCAGCTCCCCGGGGACAGATACGCAGTATTTT
-	-	TRBJ2-3	TRBV5-1	CASSSRGVADTQYF	TGCGCCAGCAGCTCCAGGGGAGTCGCAGATACGCAGTATTTT
-	TRBD1	TRBJ1-5	TRBV25-1	CASSGGQFNQPQHF	TGTGCCAGCAGTGGGGGACAGTTCAATCAGCCCCAGCATTTT
-	-	TRBJ1-1	TRBV15	CATSRLNRDETAFF	TGTGCCACCAGCAGACTTAACCGGGACGAGACGGCTTTCTTT
-	TRBD2	TRBJ2-1	TRBV4-1	CASSQSGGARGYGLWNEQFF	TGCGCCAGCAGCCAGAGCGGGGGGGCTCGCGGTTATGGTTTGTGGAATGAGCAGTTCTTC
-	-	TRBJ1-2	TRBV7-9	CASSLSSGYGYTF	TGTGCCAGCAGCTTGAGCAGCGGATATGGCTACACCTTC
-	-	TRBJ2-7	TRBV6-5	CASSYSRQGYHEQYF	TGTGCCAGCAGTTACTCGAGGCAGGGTTACCACGAGCAGTACTTC
-	TRBD2	TRBJ2-1	TRBV6-6	CASRLTSGAYNEQFF	TGTGCCAGCAGACTGACTAGCGGGGCGTACAATGAGCAGTTCTTC
-	-	TRBJ2-7	TRBV28	CASRDEGRASYEQYF	TGTGCCAGCAGAGACGAGGGCAGGGCCTCCTACGAGCAGTACTTC
-	TRBD1	TRBJ1-4	TRBV4-3	CASSLLQGSNEKLFF	TGCGCCAGCAGCCTGTTACAGGGGTCTAATGAAAAACTGTTTTTT
-	TRBD1	TRBJ2-7	TRBV5-1	CASSFDRVWKYF	TGCGCCAGCAGCTTCGACAGGGTTTGGAAGTACTTC
-	TRBD1	TRBJ1-2	TRBV5-1	CASSGQGDHGYTF	TGCGCCAGCTCCGGACAGGGGGACCATGGCTACACCTTC
once	TRBD1	TRBJ2-7	TRBV27	CASSLGTARDEQYF	TGTGCCAGCAGTTTAGGGACAGCAAGGGACGAGCAGTACTTC
-	-	TRBJ2-7	TRBV19	CASSTTGSYEQYF	TGTGCCAGTAGTACGACAGGCTCCTACGAGCAGTACTTC
-	-	TRBJ2-2	TRBV5-1	CASSLAPGGSKLFF	TGCGCCAGCAGCTTGGCCCCAGGAGGTAGTAAGCTGTTTTTT
-	-	TRBJ1-4	TRBV9	CASSVEAAPATNEKLFF	TGTGCCAGCAGCGTAGAAGCAGCCCCCGCAACTAATGAAAAACTGTTTTTT
-	-	TRBJ1-5	TRBV28	CASSLRVNSNQPQHF	TGTGCCAGCAGTTTGAGAGTTAATAGCAATCAGCCCCAGCATTTT
-	-	TRBJ1-5	TRBV6-1	CASSEDLQLPQHF	TGTGCCAGCAGTGAAGACCTACAGTTACCCCAGCATTTT
-	-	TRBJ2-7	TRBV20-1	CSARDFYEQYF	TGCAGTGCTAGAGATTTTTACGAGCAGTACTTC
-	-	TRBJ1-2	TRBV20-1	CSARVGYGYTF	TGCAGTGCTAGAGTGGGGTATGGCTACACCTTC
-	-	TRBJ2-7	TRBV10-3	CATQGGGLGYEQYF	TGTGCCACTCAGGGAGGTGGTTTGGGCTACGAGCAGTACTTC
once	-	TRBJ1-3	TRBV7-2	CASSFHGDSGNTIYF	TGTGCCAGCAGCTTTCACGGGGACTCTGGAAACACCATATATTTT
-	-	TRBJ2-6	TRBV11-2	CASSSPGTGGANVLTF	TGTGCCAGCAGCTCCCCGGGGACGGGTGGGGCCAACGTCCTGACTTTC
-	TRBD1	TRBJ1-2	TRBV20-1	CSAGTAQGYTF	TGCAGTGCTGGGACAGCGCAGGGCTACACCTTC
-	-	TRBJ2-7	TRBV10-2	CASSGGYEQYF	TGCGCCAGCAGTGGAGGCTACGAGCAGTACTTC
-	-	TRBJ2-1	TRBV14	CASSPLGVTYNEQFF	TGTGCCAGCAGCCCCCTGGGCGTAACCTACAATGAGCAGTTCTTC
-	TRBD1	TRBJ1-3	TRBV7-9	CASSALGQGGTIYF	TGTGCCAGCAGCGCTCTCGGACAGGGCGGCACCATATATTTT
-	-	TRBJ1-5	TRBV19	CASRNDVNNQPQHF	TGTGCCAGTAGGAATGACGTAAACAATCAGCCCCAGCATTTT
-	-	TRBJ2-7	TRBV30	CAWSVLGAPYEQYF	TGTGCCTGGAGTGTACTCGGGGCTCCCTACGAGCAGTACTTC
-	-	TRBJ2-1	TRBV27	CASASGVPRYNEQFF	TGTGCCAGCGCCTCTGGGGTACCCCGTTACAATGAGCAGTTCTTC
-	-	TRBJ2-5	TRBV18	CASSPSVGMETQYF	TGTGCCAGCTCCCCATCCGTAGGGATGGAGACCCAGTACTTC
-	TRBD2	TRBJ2-1	TRBV2	CASSREREGPQFF	TGTGCCAGCAGTAGGGAGCGGGAGGGCCCTCAGTTCTTC
-	-	TRBJ2-6	TRBV7-2	CASSLAGWGAGANVLTF	TGTGCCAGCAGCTTAGCTGGATGGGGGGCTGGGGCCAACGTCCTGACTTTC
once	-	TRBJ2-7	TRBV5-1	CASSAGTDEQYF	TGCGCCAGCAGCGCGGGGACGGACGAGCAGTACTTC
-	-	TRBJ1-3	TRBV2	CASSEESGASGNTIYF	TGTGCCAGCAGTGAAGAGTCAGGCGCTTCTGGAAACACCATATATTTT
once	-	TRBJ2-7	TRBV5-1	CASSSNRAGRYEQYF	TGCGCCAGCAGCTCTAATCGGGCGGGGAGGTACGAGCAGTACTTC
-	-	TRBJ2-7	TRBV6-6	CASSYQGGYEQYF	TGTGCCAGCAGTTACCAGGGGGGTTACGAGCAGTACTTC
-	TRBD1	TRBJ1-4	TRBV18	CASSLTTGGTNEKLFF	TGTGCCAGCTCACTCACAACAGGGGGCACTAATGAAAAACTGTTTTTT
once	TRBD2	TRBJ2-5	TRBV15	CATSRGRERGTAQYF	TGTGCCACCAGCAGAGGACGGGAGCGGGGCACGGCCCAGTACTTC
-	-	TRBJ2-7	TRBV19	CASSIETFSSYEQYF	TGTGCCAGTAGTATAGAGACCTTCAGCTCCTACGAGCAGTACTTC
-	-	TRBJ2-7	TRBV5-1	CASSLNSYEQYF	TGCGCCAGCAGCTTGAACAGCTACGAGCAGTACTTC
-	-	TRBJ2-1	TRBV18	CASSGLGDNEQFF	TGTGCCAGCTCCGGTTTAGGGGACAATGAGCAGTTCTTC
once	TRBD1	TRBJ1-4	TRBV6-4	CASRNTGANNEKLFF	TGTGCCAGCAGAAATACAGGGGCGAATAATGAAAAACTGTTTTTT
-	-	TRBJ1-5	TRBV28	CASSLKQPIGRQLQHF	TGTGCCAGCAGTTTAAAACAGCCTATAGGGAGGCAGCTCCAGCATTTT
once	-	TRBJ2-5	TRBV2	CASSVLRQETQYF	TGTGCCAGCAGTGTGCTGCGACAAGAGACCCAGTACTTC
-	-	TRBJ2-5	TRBV6-1	CASHTGDRLETQYF	TGTGCCAGCCACACGGGAGACAGGTTGGAGACCCAGTACTTC
-	-	TRBJ1-1	TRBV28	CASSPSQAMNTEAFF	TGTGCCAGCAGCCCTTCCCAGGCAATGAACACTGAAGCTTTCTTT